These 11 T cell receptor beta chains were sequenced from one sample in a study of CD8+ T cells in alopecia areata. RNA extraction and reverse transcription yielded cDNA as sequencing template. Measured with immunoSEQ multiplex PCR; TCRdb has only the in-frame clones, and not every one. The sample holds 200,000 to 250,000 clones; less than 75% are singletons and the top ten take about 1.6%. Treatment defined: oral pan-JAK inhibitor, 5-10 mg twice daily. The specimen comprised CD4+ T cells sorted from blood, sampled at week 4, from a patient treated with tofacitinib. Receptors originate from a human donor with alopecia areata.

This chain connects TRBV12-5 to TRBJ1-2, with 7 positions matching TRBD1. Germline values: CDR1 LGHNT, CDR2 FRNRAP. The V and J ends lost 5 bases and 9 bases, in that order; junction bases with no gene match: 9. This CDR3 is built from 13 residues. For the CDR3, the DNA is TGTGCTAGTGGTCTGACAGGGCTTATTAGCTACACCTTC. As protein: CASGLTGLISYTF.

The chain recombines TRBV30 with TRBJ1-2, with D uncertain. Per germline, CDR1 GTSNPN and CDR2 SVGIG (reference sequence). With 0 bases removed from V and 7 bases from J, the gap between germline ends came to 9 bases. CDR3 length equals 12 residues. CDR3 sequence reads: CAWSVRVGGYTF. Here the CDR3 DNA reads TGTGCCTGGAGTGTTAGGGTTGGTGGCTACACCTTC.

This chain connects TRBV27 to TRBJ1-6; 7 bases match TRBD1. In germline, CDR1 is MNHEY, CDR2 SMNVEV (reference sequence). V gave up 5 bases and J gave up 3 bases; unmatched junction bases: 4. The CDR3 spans 15 residues. The DNA for the CDR3 is TGTGCCAGCAGTCCCGGGACAGTCTATAATTCACCCCTCCACTTT. Translating it yields CASSPGTVYNSPLHF.

The CDR3 DNA is TGCGCCAGCAGCTTGGAGAACAATGAGCAGTTCTTC. Translation gives CASSLENNEQFF. The chain carries TRBV5-1 and TRBJ2-1; no firm D call. CDR3 length: 12 amino acids. CDR1 is SGHRS, CDR2 YFSETQ, per germline. The ends were cut back, 0 bases at V and 5 bases at J, with 3 bases in the middle.

The chain is built from TRBV30 and TRBJ2-3, with 7 nucleotides matching TRBD2. The V and J ends lost 6 bases and 4 bases, in that order; junction bases with no gene match: 10. Germline-derived CDR1 and CDR2 are GTSNPN and SVGIG (reference sequence). This CDR3 contains 14 residues. The CDR3 bases are TGTGCCTGCCGTTGGACGGGGAGGGCAGATACGCAGTATTTT. It codes for CACRWTGRADTQYF.

This chain uses TRBV7-2 with TRBJ2-5; D may be TRBD2 (6 bases). Trimming removed 3 bases from V and 5 bases from J, with 13 bases in between. This CDR3 spans 14 amino acids. From germline, CDR1 is SGHTA and CDR2 FQGNSA. The chain's CDR3 is CASSFGGPPETQYF. Here the CDR3 DNA reads TGTGCCAGCAGCTTCGGGGGACCCCCGGAGACCCAGTACTTC.

This chain links TRBV11-2 with TRBJ1-6; tentative D call: TRBD1 (5 bases). The germline V gene encodes CDR1 SGHAT and CDR2 FQNNGV. V dropped 4 bases and J dropped 8 bases, with 15 bases sitting between them. This CDR3 is 15 amino acids long. CDR3 region: CASSSQGRSDSPLHF. The CDR3 nucleotides are TGTGCCAGCAGCTCCCAGGGTCGTAGCGATTCACCCCTCCACTTT.

This clone was observed a handful of times. This chain uses TRBV29-1 with TRBJ1-2; D is undetermined. Trimming shortened V by 6 bases and J by 8 bases, and 19 bases separated the two germline ends. This CDR3 has 13 amino acids. Germline V gene lookup returns CDR1 SQVTM and CDR2 ANQGSEA. The DNA for the CDR3 is TGCAGCGTCATTGGTAGAGGTGGAGGAGGCTACACCTTC. Amino acid sequence: CSVIGRGGGGYTF.

This rearrangement joins TRBV2 to TRBJ2-6, with D possibly TRBD1 on 6 matching bases. Germline V gene lookup returns CDR1 SNHLY and CDR2 FYNNEI. The CDR3 contains 15 residues. Trimming stripped 7 bases from V and 4 bases from J, with 14 bases between. DNA of the CDR3: TGTGCCAGCAACCAACAGGGCTCGGGGGCCAACGTCCTGACTTTC. It translates to CASNQQGSGANVLTF.

The chain has TRBV6-6 and TRBJ2-7, with 14 bases matching TRBD2. V was pared by 2 bases and J by 2 bases, with 2 bases of the junction left unmatched. From germline, CDR1 is MNHNY and CDR2 SVGAGI (reference sequence). CDR3 length equals 16 residues. The CDR3, as DNA: TGTGCCAGCAGTTACACGACTAGCGGGGGGGCCTACGAGCAGTACTTC. This encodes CASSYTTSGGAYEQYF.

This clone was seen repeatedly, ten times or more. The sample contains more than one DNA sequence encoding this CDR3. The chain has TRBV7-2 and TRBJ2-2; no reliable D call. CDR3 length equals 13 residues. The V gene's germline CDR1 is SGHTA and CDR2 FQGNSA. V was cut by 0 bases and J by 6 bases, with 5 bases left in between. CDR3 sequence: CASSLAMAGELFF. The DNA for the CDR3 is TGTGCCAGCAGCTTAGCGATGGCCGGGGAGCTGTTTTTT. Looking up the rest from reference TRBV7-2 and TRBJ2-2 gives the full variable domain: GAGVSQSPSNKVTEKGKDVELRCDPISGHTALYWYRQSLGQGLEFLIYFQGNSAPDKSGLPSDRFSAERTGGSVSTLTIQRTQQEDSAVYLCASSLAMAGELFFGEGSRLTVL.